The 17 T cell receptor beta chains below were found in one sample sequenced in a study of regulatory T cells in long-lasting Graves disease. Time point specified: newly diagnosed GD, antithyroid drugs for less than 3 months. PBMCs provided the RNA from which the TCR library was made. For TCR beta, libraries came from iRepertoire HTBI primers and Arm-PCR of CDR3 regions. TCRdb reprocessed the multiplex PCR reads via MiXCR and lists one record per CDR3 protein. The sample lists about 560,000 distinct CDR3 sequences, 15% to 20% occurring once. This same sample was also taken into another study, of T cells in Graves' hyperthyroidism and ophthalmopathy.

The starting material was peripheral blood mononuclear cells (PBMCs), obtained at new diagnosis, from a patient treated with antithyroid drugs. The receptor source for this set is a man between 18 and 35 years old with Graves disease.

This clonotype was counted a few times. The genes are TRBV9 and TRBJ2-1; TRBD2 aligns across 12 bases. V lost 0 bases to trimming and J lost 5 bases; unmatched junction nucleotides: 6. This CDR3 is built from 17 residues. Germline V CDR1 and CDR2: SGDLS, YYNGEE. As DNA, the CDR3 is TGTGCCAGCAGCGTAGCAACCGGGACTAGCGGGCACAATGAGCAGTTCTTC. It yields the protein CASSVATGTSGHNEQFF.

This chain links TRBV20-1 with TRBJ2-1; TRBD2 matches at 11 bases. The CDR3 sequence is 17 residues long. J gave up 2 bases and V 6 bases, and 12 bases lay outside the gene matches. Per the germline V gene, CDR1 is DFQATT and CDR2 is SNEGSKA (reference sequence). For the CDR3, the DNA is TGCAGTGCACGAGAACGTAATAGCGGGAGGGCCTACAATGAGCAGTTCTTC. Protein: CSARERNSGRAYNEQFF.

This clonotype was seen only a few times. The chain is built from TRBV12-3 or TRBV12-4 and TRBJ1-1; D is perhaps TRBD1 (5 bases). This CDR3 spans 14 amino acids. Trimming stripped 2 bases from V and 3 bases from J, with 10 bases between. The CDR3 sequence: CASSLRGVYTEAFF. The DNA for the CDR3 is TGTGCCAGCAGTTTACGGGGGGTTTACACTGAAGCTTTCTTT.

This clonotype has a count of ten or more. The V call is TRBV2, the J call TRBJ2-1, with D unclear. The V gene's germline CDR1 is SNHLY and CDR2 FYNNEI. V was pared by 6 bases and J by 2 bases, with 14 bases between. The CDR3 runs to 15 residues. The CDR3 coding sequence is TGTGCCAGCAGCCTAAAGAACCCAACCTACAATGAGCAGTTCTTC. Amino acids: CASSLKNPTYNEQFF.

This clonotype showed up many times. The V call is TRBV20-1, the J call TRBJ2-3; 11 nucleotides agree with TRBD2. Germline CDR1 and CDR2: DFQATT and SNEGSKA (reference sequence). The CDR3 sequence is 15 residues long. Losses at the gene ends were 6 bases for V and 2 bases for J; bases not matched to a gene: 7. The CDR3 sequence is CSATKLAGATDTQYF. CDR3 bases: TGCAGTGCCACAAAACTAGCGGGAGCCACAGATACGCAGTATTTT.

In this sample, this clonotype turned up a few times. V and J are TRBV4-1 and TRBJ2-1, with D unclear. TRBJ2-5 matches the DNA end more closely, so the J call is doubtful. The CDR3 sequence is 12 residues long. Germline CDR1 is MGHRA and CDR2 is YSYEKL. CDR3 residues: CASSHGRETQYF. The CDR3 DNA is TGCGCCAGCAGCCACGGACGTGAGACCCAGTACTTC.

The sample holds many counts of this clonotype. V and J are TRBV5-1 and TRBJ2-7; 11 bases map to TRBD2. CDR1 is SGHRS, CDR2 YFSETQ, per germline. Unmatched junction bases numbered 4, after V lost 4 bases and J lost 4 bases. The CDR3 sequence is 14 residues long. CDR3: CASSLLAGEYEQYF. CDR3 sequence (DNA): TGCGCCAGCAGCCTACTAGCGGGAGAGTACGAGCAGTACTTC.

The chain combines TRBV7-8 with TRBJ1-2, with D maybe TRBD1 (6 bases). CDR3 size: 16 residues. Germline CDR1 and CDR2: SGHVS and FQNEAQ. V lost 4 bases, J lost 5 bases, and 20 bases lay in between. In nucleotides, the CDR3 is TGTGCCAGCAGCTATTACCCCTGGGGGGGGCCGTATGGCTACACCTTC. Its translation: CASSYYPWGGPYGYTF.

This clonotype was counted at least ten times. The chain combines TRBV12-3 or TRBV12-4 with TRBJ2-1; 7 nucleotides line up with TRBD2. The length of the CDR3 is 11 residues. V lost 7 bases to trimming and J lost 12 bases; unmatched junction nucleotides: 6. CDR3 loop: CASTRGGGQFF. CDR3 sequence (DNA): TGTGCCAGCACCCGCGGGGGTGGGCAGTTCTTC.

About this clonotype itself: One base away lies a much larger clone, so this may be a sequencing read error. This chain joins TRBV30 and TRBJ1-4, with unresolved D. Germline CDR1 and CDR2: GTSNPN and SVGIG (reference sequence). The CDR3 runs 12 residues. Between the trimmed V and J ends, which lost 2 bases and 8 bases, there was a span of 9 bases. DNA for the CDR3: TGTGCCTGGAGTACCTCGGGGGAAAAACTGTTTTTT. It specifies CAWSTSGEKLFF.

The J gene is TRBJ2-3, the V gene TRBV25-1; D call uncertain. Trimming cost V 7 bases and J 1 base, with 18 bases left between them. The germline V gene encodes CDR1 MGHDK and CDR2 SYGVNS. The CDR3 spans 16 residues. The CDR3 region is CASTARSVLGTDTQYF. CDR3 DNA sequence: TGTGCCAGCACAGCCCGTTCAGTCCTCGGCACAGATACGCAGTATTTT.

CDR3 region: CASSVVGQGTDYGYTF. In nucleotides, the CDR3 is TGTGCCAGCAGCGTAGTCGGACAGGGAACGGACTATGGCTACACCTTC. The gene calls are TRBV9 and TRBJ1-2; 8 bases align to TRBD1. The CDR3 runs to 16 residues. Germline CDR1 SGDLS, CDR2 YYNGEE. With 0 bases clipped from V and 3 bases from J, the junction kept 7 bases outside the gene matches.

This clonotype was recorded at least ten times. CDR3 DNA: TGTGCCAGCAGCCGCGGGGAGCTGTTTTTT. This gives the protein CASSRGELFF. The chain links TRBV28 to TRBJ2-2; D is unresolved. The germline gives CDR1 MDHEN, CDR2 SYDVKM. V lost 6 bases and J 7 bases, leaving 3 bases between the germline ends. The CDR3 loop spans 10 amino acids.

This clonotype was found many times. The chain combines TRBV27 with TRBJ2-3; D not resolved. The V end lost 5 bases, the J end lost 0 bases, and 6 bases lay between the germline ends. The CDR3 sequence is 13 residues long. Germline CDR1 is MNHEY and CDR2 is SMNVEV (reference sequence). CDR3 nucleotide sequence: TGTGCCAGCAGTCGGTGGAGCACAGATACGCAGTATTTT. Protein product: CASSRWSTDTQYF.

In its sample, this clonotype was seen a few times. CDR3 residues: CSAREYTGELFF. DNA for the CDR3: TGCAGTGCTAGAGAATACACCGGGGAGCTGTTTTTT. This sequence joins TRBV20-1 and TRBJ2-2; D uncertain. Germline V lookup: CDR1 DFQATT, CDR2 SNEGSKA (reference sequence). This CDR3 is 12 amino acids long. V lost 0 bases to trimming and J lost 3 bases, with 2 bases between them.

This clonotype was counted between two and nine times. This CDR3 reads CSASPGGRNEKLFF. In DNA form, the CDR3 reads TGCAGTGCTAGCCCCGGGGGACGAAATGAAAAACTGTTTTTT. The chain carries TRBV20-1 and TRBJ1-4, with TRBD1 as a possible D gene (5 bases). Trimming took 3 bases from V and 5 from J, leaving 13 bases between them. Germline values: CDR1 DFQATT, CDR2 SNEGSKA (reference sequence). CDR3 length: 14 amino acids.

On this clonotype: One end of the junction varies from germline; a read error may be responsible. The rearrangement links TRBV30 to TRBJ2-2; perhaps TRBD2 as D (5 bases). CDR3 length: 14 residues. Germline V CDR1 and CDR2: GTSNPN, SVGIG (reference sequence). In DNA, the CDR3 is TGTGCCTTCCCACTGGGCCGCAACACCGGGGAGCTGTCTTTT. It translates to CAFPLGRNTGELSF.